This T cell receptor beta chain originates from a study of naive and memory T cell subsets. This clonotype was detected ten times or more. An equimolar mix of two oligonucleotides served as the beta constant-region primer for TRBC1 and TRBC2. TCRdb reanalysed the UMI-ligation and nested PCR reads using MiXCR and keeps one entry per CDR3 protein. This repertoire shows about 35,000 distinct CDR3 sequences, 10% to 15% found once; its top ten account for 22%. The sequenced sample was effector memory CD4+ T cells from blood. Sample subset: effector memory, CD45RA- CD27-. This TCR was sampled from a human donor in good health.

The CDR3 is CASSLRTDTEAFF. CDR3 nucleotides: TGCGCCAGCAGCTTGCGGACGGACACTGAAGCTTTCTTT. The V call is TRBV5-1, the J call TRBJ1-1; D is undetermined. The ends were cut back, 1 base at V and 3 bases at J, with 7 bases in the middle. Germline V CDR1 and CDR2: SGHRS, YFSETQ. This CDR3 comprises 13 residues.